One sample yielded the 21 T cell receptor beta chains listed below, sequenced in a study of shared clonotypes between healthy human individuals. Naivety among CD8 cells was defined by CD45RO negativity and positive CCR7 selection, thereby excluding terminally differentiated effector memory CD45RA+ cells. Profiling relied on immunoSEQ multiplex PCR, and the TCRdb table lists in-frame clones only, not all of them. The sample holds over 750,000 clones, roughly 96% seen once. Sequenced input: naive CD8+ T cells sorted from blood. The origin of the receptors is a man under 40 in good health.

This chain links TRBV7-8 with TRBJ2-7; TRBD2 matches at 8 bases. The CDR3 consists of 16 residues. Trimming took 3 bases from V and 1 from J; bases not matched to a gene: 8. Germline-derived CDR1 and CDR2 are SGHVS and FQNEAQ. The CDR3 sequence: CASSLVDTSGSYEQYF. In nucleotides, the CDR3 is TGTGCCAGCAGCTTGGTGGACACTAGCGGTTCCTACGAGCAGTACTTC.

The genes are TRBV28 and TRBJ1-2; possibly TRBD1 for D (6 bases). This CDR3 contains 16 residues. Germline values: CDR1 MDHEN, CDR2 SYDVKM. The V and J ends lost 5 bases and 7 bases respectively, with 23 bases between them. Here the CDR3 DNA reads TGTGCCAGCAGTATTAATTTTTTTGAGGGGGTGAGTGGCTACACCTTC. This codes for CASSINFFEGVSGYTF.

This clone was recorded only once. The chain uses TRBV11-2 and TRBJ2-1; D possibly corresponds to TRBD2 (5 bases). V gave up 4 bases and J gave up 9 bases, with 19 bases separating them. This CDR3 has 15 amino acids. Per the germline V gene, CDR1 is SGHAT and CDR2 is FQNNGV. CDR3 sequence: CASSSRGERLFEQFF. The CDR3, as DNA: TGTGCCAGCAGCTCCCGTGGGGAGCGCCTTTTTGAGCAGTTCTTC. Looking up the rest from reference TRBV11-2 and TRBJ2-1 gives the full variable domain: EAGVAQSPRYKIIEKRQSVAFWCNPISGHATLYWYQQILGQGPKLLIQFQNNGVVDDSQLPKDRFSAERLKGVDSTLKIQPAKLEDSAVYLCASSSRGERLFEQFFGPGTRLTVL.

The CDR3 protein is CASSAGDSTGETQYF. The CDR3 DNA follows: TGTGCCAGCAGCGCAGGGGACAGCACAGGAGAGACCCAGTACTTC. This chain joins TRBV9 and TRBJ2-5, with TRBD1 matching 7 bases. Trimming cost V 3 bases and J 4 bases; bases outside gene matches: 9. The germline V gene encodes CDR1 SGDLS and CDR2 YYNGEE. There are 15 residues in the CDR3.

Of note for this clone: Other DNA sequences in the sample encode the same CDR3. V usage is TRBV27 and J usage is TRBJ2-7; D is unresolved. Per germline, CDR1 MNHEY and CDR2 SMNVEV (reference sequence). The CDR3 runs 11 residues. The V end was cut by 4 bases, the J end by 7 bases, with 8 bases between. The CDR3 region is CASSSPPEQYF. As DNA, the CDR3 is TGTGCCAGCAGTTCCCCGCCTGAGCAGTACTTC.

This chain links TRBV6-5 with TRBJ1-5; D call uncertain. The CDR3 is 14 amino acids. From germline, CDR1 is MNHEY and CDR2 SVGAGI. Between the trimmed V and J ends, which lost 4 bases and 6 bases, there was a span of 13 bases. The CDR3 DNA reads TGTGCCAGCAGTTCCGAAGTGGTAGGTCAGCCCCAGCATTTT. It translates to CASSSEVVGQPQHF.

On this clone: Other DNA sequences in this specimen translate into the identical CDR3. The V call is TRBV19, the J call TRBJ1-5; D is perhaps TRBD1 (5 bases). Trimming removed 6 bases at V and 0 bases at J, with 12 bases between. The CDR3 is 15 residues long. In germline, CDR1 is LNHDA, CDR2 SQIVND (reference sequence). This chain's CDR3 is CASSTTAYSNQPQHF. The CDR3, as DNA: TGTGCCAGTAGCACGACAGCTTATAGCAATCAGCCCCAGCATTTT. The entire variable domain, with the rest obtained from reference TRBV19 and TRBJ1-5, is as follows: DGGITQSPKYLFRKEGQNVTLSCEQNLNHDAMYWYRQDPGQGLRLIYYSQIVNDFQKGDIAEGYSVSREKKESFPLTVTSAQKNPTAFYLCASSTTAYSNQPQHFGDGTRLSIL.

The chain employs TRBV30 and TRBJ2-1; 8 positions agree with TRBD1. The CDR3 sequence is 18 residues long. Looked up from germline, CDR1 is GTSNPN and CDR2 is SVGIG (reference sequence). Unmatched junction bases numbered 13, after V lost 1 base and J lost 2 bases. CDR3 sequence: CAWSGLGVGQGTYNEQFF. The CDR3 nucleotides read TGTGCCTGGAGTGGACTCGGGGTTGGACAGGGAACCTACAATGAGCAGTTCTTC. The full variable domain, its missing parts supplied by reference TRBV30 and TRBJ2-1, is SQTIHQWPATLVQPVGSPLSLECTVEGTSNPNLYWYRQAAGRGLQLLFYSVGIGQISSEVPQNLSASRPQDRQFILSSKKLLLSDSGFYLCAWSGLGVGQGTYNEQFFGPGTRLTVL.

The genes are TRBV13 and TRBJ1-2; no clear D gene. CDR3 length equals 17 residues. Germline V gives CDR1 PRHDT, CDR2 FYEKMQ (reference sequence). V was clipped by 5 bases and J by 2 bases, with 21 bases between them. CDR3 nucleotide sequence: TGTGCCAGCAGCCCCGAGGGTGGTGATGGGATAAACTATGGCTACACCTTC. Translated: CASSPEGGDGINYGYTF.

The chain uses TRBV11-2 and TRBJ2-5, with D hard to call. CDR3 length: 12 amino acids. The germline gives CDR1 SGHAT, CDR2 FQNNGV. V lost 5 bases to trimming and J lost 5 bases, with 9 bases between them. CDR3 region: CASSLQGETQYF. Written as DNA, the CDR3 is TGTGCCAGCAGCCTACAAGGGGAGACCCAGTACTTC. Based on the CDR3 plus reference TRBV11-2 and TRBJ2-5, the full variable domain is EAGVAQSPRYKIIEKRQSVAFWCNPISGHATLYWYQQILGQGPKLLIQFQNNGVVDDSQLPKDRFSAERLKGVDSTLKIQPAKLEDSAVYLCASSLQGETQYFGPGTRLLVL.

This rearrangement joins TRBV5-6 to TRBJ2-7, with 9 nucleotides matching TRBD1. The V and J ends lost 0 bases and 5 bases, in that order; junction bases with no gene match: 6. Germline V CDR1 and CDR2: SGHDT, YYEEEE. There are 15 residues in the CDR3. The CDR3 protein is CASSLDGQGSHEQYF. The CDR3 nucleotides read TGTGCCAGCAGCTTGGATGGACAGGGGTCCCACGAGCAGTACTTC.

This sequence joins TRBV4-1 and TRBJ2-1; the match to TRBD2 covers 8 bases. CDR1 is MGHRA, CDR2 YSYEKL, per germline. The CDR3 totals 15 residues. The J segment lost 12 bases and the V segment lost 0 bases, leaving 10 bases of the junction unmatched. The CDR3 sequence is CASSQEQRELWLQFF. In nucleotides, the CDR3 is TGCGCCAGCAGCCAAGAGCAGCGGGAGTTGTGGTTGCAGTTCTTC.

J is TRBJ2-7 and V is TRBV2; no firm D call. CDR1 and CDR2 (germline): SNHLY, FYNNEI. V lost 7 bases to trimming and J lost 4 bases, with 11 bases between them. This CDR3 comprises 12 residues. The chain's CDR3 is CASIGPGYEQYF. DNA of the CDR3: TGTGCCAGCATAGGGCCTGGGTACGAGCAGTACTTC.

This rearrangement joins TRBV4-1 to TRBJ1-3; D not certain. Germline CDR1 and CDR2: MGHRA and YSYEKL. This CDR3 contains 15 residues. Trimming pared 2 bases from V and 0 bases from J, leaving 8 bases between. The CDR3 reads CASSQNDISGNTIYF. The DNA of the CDR3 is TGCGCCAGCAGCCAAAATGATATCTCTGGAAACACCATATATTTT.

The chain uses TRBV27 and TRBJ2-7; D is perhaps TRBD1 (5 bases). Germline assignment: CDR1 MNHEY and CDR2 SMNVEV (reference sequence). This CDR3 is 13 amino acids long. V lost 9 bases to trimming and J lost 7 bases, with 19 bases between them. The CDR3 coding sequence is TGTGCCAGTAGGGGCCCGCCAGCCGGGGAGCAGTACTTC. Translated, it gives CASRGPPAGEQYF.

This clone was observed a single time. The chain combines TRBV19 with TRBJ2-7, with D maybe TRBD2 (7 bases). Germline CDR1 and CDR2: LNHDA and SQIVND (reference sequence). V lost 3 bases and J lost 5, with 17 bases in between. This CDR3 is 15 amino acids long. CDR3 sequence: CASSIPRGAGDEQYF. CDR3 bases: TGTGCCAGTAGTATCCCCCGGGGGGCCGGGGACGAGCAGTACTTC.

The chain combines TRBV5-1 with TRBJ2-1; 12 bases match TRBD2. Losses at the gene ends were 5 bases for V and 3 bases for J; bases not matched to a gene: 6. From germline, CDR1 is SGHRS and CDR2 YFSETQ. There are 16 residues in the CDR3. The CDR3 DNA follows: TGCGCCAGCAGGTACCTAGCGGGAGGGATCTACAATGAGCAGTTCTTC. Protein sequence: CASRYLAGGIYNEQFF.

V gene TRBV19 combines with J gene TRBJ1-5; D is uncertain. CDR1 is LNHDA, CDR2 SQIVND, per germline (reference sequence). The CDR3 length is 15 residues. The chain's CDR3 is CATNGRQLKNQPQHF. The CDR3 region has the DNA TGTGCTACGAACGGTCGGCAGCTTAAGAATCAGCCCCAGCATTTT. The full variable domain, with the rest looked up from reference TRBV19 and TRBJ1-5, is DGGITQSPKYLFRKEGQNVTLSCEQNLNHDAMYWYRQDPGQGLRLIYYSQIVNDFQKGDIAEGYSVSREKKESFPLTVTSAQKNPTAFYLCATNGRQLKNQPQHFGDGTRLSIL.

This clone was found once. The chain is built from TRBV28 and TRBJ1-1; D may be TRBD1 (6 bases). Trimming left V 5 bases short and J 0 bases short, with 13 bases between. Germline CDR1 is MDHEN and CDR2 is SYDVKM. The CDR3 has 15 residues. CDR3 coding DNA: TGTGCCAGCAGTCTTACTACAGGGCTGAACACTGAAGCTTTCTTT. This translates into CASSLTTGLNTEAFF.

The chain links TRBV5-4 to TRBJ2-7; no clear D. This CDR3 is built from 13 residues. The V gene lost 4 bases and the J gene lost 0 bases, with 8 bases spanning the gap. Germline V gives CDR1 SGHNT, CDR2 YYREEE (reference sequence). The chain's CDR3 is CASSPASSYEQYF. In DNA, the CDR3 is TGTGCCAGCAGCCCCGCCAGCTCCTACGAGCAGTACTTC.

V is TRBV9 and J is TRBJ1-5; the D gene is possibly TRBD1 (5 bases). V lost 4 bases to trimming and J lost 6 bases, with 14 bases between them. This CDR3 comprises 14 residues. Germline V gene data show CDR1 as SGDLS and CDR2 as YYNGEE. This chain's CDR3 is CASSRGGKGQPQHF. In DNA form, the CDR3 reads TGTGCCAGCAGCCGCGGGGGTAAGGGTCAGCCCCAGCATTTT.